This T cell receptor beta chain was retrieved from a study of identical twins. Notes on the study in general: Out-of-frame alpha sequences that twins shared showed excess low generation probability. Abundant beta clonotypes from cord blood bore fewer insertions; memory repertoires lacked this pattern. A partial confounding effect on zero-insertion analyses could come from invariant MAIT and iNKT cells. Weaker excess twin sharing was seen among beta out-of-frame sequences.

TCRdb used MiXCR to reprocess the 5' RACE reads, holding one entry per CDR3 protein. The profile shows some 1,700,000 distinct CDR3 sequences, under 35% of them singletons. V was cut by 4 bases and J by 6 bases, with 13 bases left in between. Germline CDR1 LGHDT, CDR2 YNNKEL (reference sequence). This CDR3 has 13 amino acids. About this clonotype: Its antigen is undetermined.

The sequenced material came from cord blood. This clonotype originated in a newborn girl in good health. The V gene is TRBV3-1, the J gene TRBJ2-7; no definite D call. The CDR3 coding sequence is TGTGCCAGCAGCCCAGACGACCGGTCCGAGCAGTACTTC. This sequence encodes CASSPDDRSEQYF.